This T cell receptor beta chain derives from a study of blood T cell repertoires in COVID-19. Study summary: COVID-19 samples from acute and convalescent phases originated in the United States, Italy and Spain.

Germline-derived CDR1 and CDR2 are SGDLS and YYNGEE. There are 18 residues in the CDR3. Trimming removed 3 bases from V and 2 bases from J; junction bases left unmatched: 13. The repertoire was sequenced with immunoSEQ multiplex PCR; TCRdb's copy has only in-frame clones and lacks some. The repertoire holds about 200,000 clones, with approximately 85% as singletons. This chain uses TRBV9 with TRBJ2-2; 7 bases line up with TRBD2. The clonotype was recovered from a man aged 60-69 years with acute or convalescent COVID-19. Material: peripheral blood. Here the CDR3 DNA reads TGTGCCAGCAGCGCAAGCGCCTCAGGGACTACAAACACCGGGGAGCTGTTTTTT. Translated, it gives CASSASASGTTNTGELFF.